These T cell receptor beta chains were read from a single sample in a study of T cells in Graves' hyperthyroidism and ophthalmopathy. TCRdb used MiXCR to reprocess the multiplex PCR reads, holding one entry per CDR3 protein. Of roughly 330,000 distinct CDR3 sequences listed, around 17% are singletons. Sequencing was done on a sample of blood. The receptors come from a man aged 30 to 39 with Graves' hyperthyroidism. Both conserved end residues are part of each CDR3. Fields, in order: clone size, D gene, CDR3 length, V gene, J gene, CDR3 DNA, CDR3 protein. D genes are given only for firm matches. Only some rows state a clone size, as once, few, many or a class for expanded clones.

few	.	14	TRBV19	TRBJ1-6	TGTGCCAGTGGACTGCGGGACGGGGACTCACCCCTCCACTTT	CASGLRDGDSPLHF
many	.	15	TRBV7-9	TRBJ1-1	TGTGCCAGCAGCTTGGACCCCCAGGAGAACACTGAAGCTTTCTTT	CASSLDPQENTEAFF
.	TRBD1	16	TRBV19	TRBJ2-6	TGTGCCAGTAGTGCCAGGGGGCTTGCTGGGGCCAACGTCCTGACTTTC	CASSARGLAGANVLTF
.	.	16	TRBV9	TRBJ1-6	TGTGCCAGCAGCCTTCAGACAGGCCAGACGAATTCACCCCTCCACTTT	CASSLQTGQTNSPLHF
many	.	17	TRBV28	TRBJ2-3	TGTGCCAGCAGTCCCCCTAGGTCGCAGGGACGGACAGATACGCAGTATTTT	CASSPPRSQGRTDTQYF
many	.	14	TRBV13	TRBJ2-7	TGTGCCAGCAGCCTTAGGGACTTCGGCGGCGAGCAGTACTTC	CASSLRDFGGEQYF
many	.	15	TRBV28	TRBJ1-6	TGTGCCAGCAGGACCCGGTGGGGAACGTATTCACCCCTCCACTTT	CASRTRWGTYSPLHF
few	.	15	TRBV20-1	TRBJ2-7	TGCAGTGCTAGAAACCGGGACATGAACAGCTACGAGCAGTACTTC	CSARNRDMNSYEQYF
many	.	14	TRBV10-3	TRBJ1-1	TGTGCCATCAGTGAGTCGGGAGGAGTCACTGAAGCTTTCTTT	CAISESGGVTEAFF
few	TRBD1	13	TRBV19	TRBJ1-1	TGTGCCAGTAGTATAGGGGGACAGGGTGAAGCTTTCTTT	CASSIGGQGEAFF
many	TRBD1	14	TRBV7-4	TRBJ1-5	TGTGCCAGCAGCAAAACAGGGGGAGAACAGCCCCAGCATTTT	CASSKTGGEQPQHF
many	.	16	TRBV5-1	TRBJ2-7	TGCGCCAGCAGCTTATCTAGTCGTTGGGACGAAGGCGAGCAGTACTTC	CASSLSSRWDEGEQYF
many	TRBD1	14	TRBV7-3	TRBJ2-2	TGTGCCAGCTCCCGACAGGGTAACACCGGGGAGCTGTTTTTT	CASSRQGNTGELFF
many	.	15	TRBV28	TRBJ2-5	TGTGCCAGCAGTTTAGCAGGCGTTACGCAAGAGACCCAGTACTTC	CASSLAGVTQETQYF
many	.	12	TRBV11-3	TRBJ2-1	TGTGCCAGCAGCTCAGATGGCAATGAGCAGTTCTTC	CASSSDGNEQFF
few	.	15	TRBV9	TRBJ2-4	TGTGCCAACAAAACTGGCCGGGACACCGAAAACATTCAGTACTTC	CANKTGRDTENIQYF
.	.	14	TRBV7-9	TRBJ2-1	TGTGCCAGCAGCTACACCGGACGGGGTAATGAGCAGTTCTTC	CASSYTGRGNEQFF
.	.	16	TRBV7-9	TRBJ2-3	TGTGCCAGCAGCTTATGGCCGGAGAGGAGTACAGATACGCAGTATTTT	CASSLWPERSTDTQYF
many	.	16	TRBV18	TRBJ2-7	TGTGCCAGCTCACCAACTAGGGACGGGGGATTAGGCGAGCAGTACTTC	CASSPTRDGGLGEQYF
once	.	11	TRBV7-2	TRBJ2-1	TGTGCCAGCAGCTTGGAGACAGAGCAGTTCTTC	CASSLETEQFF
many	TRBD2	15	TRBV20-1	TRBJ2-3	TGCAGTGCTAGACCCAGCGGGAGAGCGTGGGATACGCAGTATTTT	CSARPSGRAWDTQYF
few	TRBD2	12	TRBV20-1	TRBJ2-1	TGCAGTGCGGCCCAGCGGGAGCTTGAGCAGTTCTTC	CSAAQRELEQFF
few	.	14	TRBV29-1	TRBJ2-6	TGCAGCGTTCCAGTGAGGACTGGGGCCAACGTCCTGACTTTC	CSVPVRTGANVLTF